This is a list of T cell receptor beta chains from one sample in a study of T cells in Graves' hyperthyroidism and ophthalmopathy. Each CDR3 protein gets one entry after TCRdb re-called the multiplex PCR reads with MiXCR. The sample records about 59,000 distinct CDR3 sequences, about 50% being singletons. The sample taken for sequencing was blood. The receptor source for this set is a woman aged 55 to 70 with Graves' ophthalmopathy. The CDR3 runs from the conserved cysteine through the conserved F or W. A D gene is named only where the DNA matches it firmly. Clone size is stated in some rows and not others, as once, few, many or a class when expanded.

NA	TRBV5-6	TRBJ2-5	NA	CASSLNPQETQYF	TGTGCCAGCAGCTTGAATCCTCAAGAGACCCAGTACTTC
NA	TRBV12-3/TRBV12-4	TRBJ1-6	TRBD1	CASSLSRVLGTDSPLHF	TGTGCCAGCAGTTTAAGCAGGGTACTAGGGACAGATTCACCCCTCCACTTT
many	TRBV19	TRBJ2-5	TRBD1	CASSIDWTGEQETQYF	TGTGCCAGTAGTATAGACTGGACAGGGGAGCAAGAGACCCAGTACTTC
NA	TRBV24-1	TRBJ2-7	TRBD2	CATPLAGKKNEQYF	TGTGCCACCCCCTTAGCGGGAAAGAAGAACGAGCAGTACTTC
few	TRBV20-1	TRBJ2-7	TRBD1	CSVQTGADEQYF	TGCAGTGTTCAAACAGGGGCCGACGAGCAGTACTTC
NA	TRBV12-3/TRBV12-4	TRBJ1-6	NA	CASSTALTEDSPLHF	TGTGCCAGCAGTACCGCCTTAACAGAGGATTCACCCCTCCACTTT
once	TRBV6-2/TRBV6-3	TRBJ1-6	TRBD1	CASTPTGRRSSLHF	TGTGCCAGCACCCCGACAGGGAGGAGATCATCCCTTCACTTT
many	TRBV27	TRBJ1-2	NA	CASSLSRYTNYGYTF	TGTGCCAGCAGTTTATCTAGGTATACTAACTATGGCTACACCTTC
NA	TRBV6-2/TRBV6-3	TRBJ2-5	NA	CASSYGGTQYF	TGTGCCAGCAGTTACGGTGGGACCCAGTACTTC
many	TRBV6-2/TRBV6-3	TRBJ2-7	NA	CASSYPPGFYEQYF	TGTGCCAGCAGTTACCCTCCAGGCTTCTACGAGCAGTACTTC
many	TRBV3-1	TRBJ2-3	NA	CASSRADTQYF	TGTGCCAGCTCGCGGGCAGATACGCAGTATTTT
NA	TRBV6-4	TRBJ1-6	TRBD1	CASSAYASGQGGSPLHF	TGTGCCAGCAGTGCCTACGCTAGCGGACAGGGGGGTTCACCCCTCCACTTT
once	TRBV5-1	TRBJ2-2	TRBD2	CASSNAPGTSGTGELFF	TGCGCCAGCAGCAACGCCCCCGGGACTAGCGGCACCGGGGAGCTGTTTTTT
NA	TRBV7-9	TRBJ2-3	TRBD2	CASSLVGLATDTQYF	TGTGCCAGCAGCTTAGTTGGACTAGCGACTGATACGCAGTATTTT
many	TRBV20-1	TRBJ2-3	NA	CSARDPLSTDTQYF	TGCAGTGCTAGAGATCCCCTATCCACAGATACGCAGTATTTT
NA	TRBV7-9	TRBJ2-7	TRBD2	CASSVGTSGSYEQYF	TGTGCCAGCAGCGTCGGGACTAGCGGGAGTTACGAGCAGTACTTC
many	TRBV20-1	TRBJ2-7	NA	CSARDTKQVLVGEQYF	TGCAGTGCTAGAGATACGAAACAGGTGTTAGTAGGCGAGCAGTACTTC
many	TRBV4-2	TRBJ2-7	TRBD1	CASSQDATGGSYEQYF	TGTGCCAGCAGCCAAGATGCGACAGGGGGCTCCTACGAGCAGTACTTC
NA	TRBV20-1	TRBJ2-7	TRBD2	CSADLSGKYF	TGCAGTGCGGACCTTAGCGGGAAGTACTTC
many	TRBV5-5	TRBJ2-5	NA	CASSFRRGLQETQYF	TGTGCCAGCAGCTTCCGGCGGGGATTACAAGAGACCCAGTACTTC
medium-sized	TRBV29-1	TRBJ1-1	TRBD1	CSVLTGEAFF	TGCAGCGTCCTGACAGGGGAAGCTTTCTTT
medium-sized	TRBV7-2	TRBJ2-2	TRBD1	CASSLWTGRELFF	TGTGCCAGCAGCCTCTGGACAGGGAGAGAGCTGTTTTTT
NA	TRBV24-1	TRBJ1-5	TRBD1	CATSDAGTGAQSAQHF	TGTGCCACCAGTGATGCCGGGACAGGGGCCCAATCTGCCCAGCATTTT
NA	TRBV19	TRBJ1-5	NA	CASSTTGKPQHF	TGTGCCAGTAGTACTACAGGGAAGCCCCAGCATTTT
many	TRBV6-1	TRBJ2-5	NA	CASSEPTQGTGVETQYF	TGTGCCAGCAGTGAACCCACACAGGGGACGGGAGTAGAGACCCAGTACTTC
NA	TRBV20-1	TRBJ2-1	TRBD2	CSARGLAGGYNEQFF	TGCAGTGCTCGGGGGTTAGCGGGGGGCTACAATGAGCAGTTCTTC
NA	TRBV15	TRBJ1-1	TRBD1	CATSRDNRGVRTEAFF	TGTGCCACCAGCAGAGATAACAGGGGAGTGAGGACTGAAGCTTTCTTT
many	TRBV2	TRBJ1-5	TRBD1	CASSLGQGERNQPQHF	TGTGCCAGCAGTCTAGGACAGGGAGAGCGCAATCAGCCCCAGCATTTT
few	TRBV29-1	TRBJ2-7	TRBD1	CSVADRGSWINYEQYF	TGCAGCGTCGCCGACAGGGGGTCTTGGATAAATTACGAGCAGTACTTC
many	TRBV11-3	TRBJ2-2	TRBD2	CASRAGRAGASTGELFF	TGTGCCAGCAGGGCGGGTAGAGCGGGAGCCTCTACCGGGGAGCTGTTTTTT
few	TRBV7-6	TRBJ1-2	NA	CASSLAGGSGYTF	TGTGCCAGCAGCTTAGCTGGCGGTTCTGGCTACACCTTC
few	TRBV20-1	TRBJ2-1	NA	CSARDPRLSYNEQFF	TGCAGTGCTAGAGATCCCCGGCTCTCCTACAATGAGCAGTTCTTC
NA	TRBV24-1	TRBJ2-1	NA	CATRGNNEQFF	TGTGCCACCAGAGGGAACAATGAGCAGTTCTTC
many	TRBV5-6	TRBJ2-5	TRBD1	CASSLIDRGRETQYF	TGTGCCAGCAGCTTGATAGACAGGGGGAGAGAGACCCAGTACTTC
NA	TRBV7-8	TRBJ2-2	TRBD1	CASSSNNKDRGRPGELFF	TGTGCCAGCAGCTCCAACAATAAGGACAGGGGCAGGCCCGGGGAGCTGTTTTTT
many	TRBV12-3/TRBV12-4	TRBJ2-2	NA	CASTMRSGELFF	TGTGCCAGCACTATGAGGTCCGGGGAGCTGTTTTTT
NA	TRBV7-9	TRBJ1-5	NA	CASSFDEDYQETQHF	TGTGCCAGCAGCTTTGATGAGGACTACCAAGAGACCCAGCATTTT
NA	TRBV29-1	TRBJ2-3	NA	CSIGGRVTDTQYF	TGCAGCATAGGAGGGCGTGTCACAGATACGCAGTATTTT
NA	TRBV14	TRBJ1-4	NA	CASSHQWGETNEKLFF	TGTGCCAGCAGCCATCAGTGGGGGGAAACTAATGAAAAACTGTTTTTT
NA	TRBV20-1	TRBJ1-2	TRBD1	CSARGGQGSHTF	TGCAGTGCTAGGGGAGGACAGGGGAGTCACACCTTC
few	TRBV6-1	TRBJ2-1	TRBD2	CASRGGGSYNEQFF	TGTGCCAGCAGGGGGGGGGGCTCCTACAATGAGCAGTTCTTC
NA	TRBV9	TRBJ2-1	NA	CASSVGGGASGRSEQVF	NA
NA	TRBV5-1	TRBJ2-1	NA	CASGGYNEQFF	TGCGCCAGCGGGGGGTACAATGAGCAGTTCTTC
few	TRBV10-3	TRBJ2-1	NA	CAISETGIDEQFF	TGTGCCATCAGTGAGACAGGGATCGATGAGCAGTTCTTC
NA	TRBV5-4	TRBJ1-2	NA	CASSLQGWGSGNTF	NA